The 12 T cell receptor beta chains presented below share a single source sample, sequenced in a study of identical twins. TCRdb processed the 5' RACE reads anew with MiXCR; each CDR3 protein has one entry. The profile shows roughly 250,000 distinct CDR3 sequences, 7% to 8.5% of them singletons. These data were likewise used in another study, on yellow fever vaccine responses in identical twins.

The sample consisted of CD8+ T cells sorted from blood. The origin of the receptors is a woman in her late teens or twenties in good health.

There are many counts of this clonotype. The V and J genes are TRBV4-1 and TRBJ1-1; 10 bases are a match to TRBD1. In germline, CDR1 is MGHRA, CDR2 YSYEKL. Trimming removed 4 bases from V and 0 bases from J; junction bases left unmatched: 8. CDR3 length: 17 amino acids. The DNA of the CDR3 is TGCGCCAGCAGCCTACCGACAGGGGGCCCAATGAACACTGAAGCTTTCTTT. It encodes CASSLPTGGPMNTEAFF.

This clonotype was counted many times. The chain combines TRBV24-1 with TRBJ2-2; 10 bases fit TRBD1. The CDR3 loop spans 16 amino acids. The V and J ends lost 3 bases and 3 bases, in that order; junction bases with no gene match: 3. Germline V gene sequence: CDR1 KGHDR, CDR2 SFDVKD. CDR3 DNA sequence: TGTGCCACCAGTGATCGAGGGACAGGGGACACCGGGGAGCTGTTTTTT. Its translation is CATSDRGTGDTGELFF.

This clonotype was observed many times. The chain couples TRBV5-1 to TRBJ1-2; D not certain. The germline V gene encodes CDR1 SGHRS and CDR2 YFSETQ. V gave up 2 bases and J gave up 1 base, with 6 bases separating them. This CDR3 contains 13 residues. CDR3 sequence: CASSFTRNYGYTF. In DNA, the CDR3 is TGCGCCAGCAGCTTCACCCGTAACTATGGCTACACCTTC.

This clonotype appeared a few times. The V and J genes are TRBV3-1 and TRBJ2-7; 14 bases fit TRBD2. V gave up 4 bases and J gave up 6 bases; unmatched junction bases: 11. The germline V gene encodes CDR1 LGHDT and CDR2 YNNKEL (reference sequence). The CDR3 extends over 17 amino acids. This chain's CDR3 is CASSRGTSGSLLGEQYF. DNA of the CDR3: TGTGCCAGCAGCCGCGGGACTAGCGGGAGTTTATTGGGCGAGCAGTACTTC.

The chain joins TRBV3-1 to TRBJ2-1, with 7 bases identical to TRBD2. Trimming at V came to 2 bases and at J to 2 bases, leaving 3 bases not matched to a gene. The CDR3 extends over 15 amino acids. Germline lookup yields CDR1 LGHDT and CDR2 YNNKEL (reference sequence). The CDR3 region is CASSQSAGAYNEQFF. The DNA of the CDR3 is TGTGCCAGCAGCCAATCTGCGGGAGCCTACAATGAGCAGTTCTTC.

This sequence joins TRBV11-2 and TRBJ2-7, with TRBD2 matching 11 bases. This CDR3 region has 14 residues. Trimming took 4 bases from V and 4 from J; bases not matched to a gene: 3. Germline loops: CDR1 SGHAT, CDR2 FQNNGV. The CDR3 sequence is CASSYSGRGYEQYF. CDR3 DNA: TGTGCCAGCAGCTATAGCGGGAGGGGTTACGAGCAGTACTTC. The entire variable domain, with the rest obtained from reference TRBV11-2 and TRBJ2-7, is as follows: EAGVAQSPRYKIIEKRQSVAFWCNPISGHATLYWYQQILGQGPKLLIQFQNNGVVDDSQLPKDRFSAERLKGVDSTLKIQPAKLEDSAVYLCASSYSGRGYEQYFGPGTRLTVT.

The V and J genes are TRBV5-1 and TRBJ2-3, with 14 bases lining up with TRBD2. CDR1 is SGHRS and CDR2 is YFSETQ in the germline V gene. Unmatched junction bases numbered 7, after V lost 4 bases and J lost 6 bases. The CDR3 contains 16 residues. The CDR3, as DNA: TGCGCCAGCAGCCAGGGACTAGCGGGAGATGGTGATACGCAGTATTTT. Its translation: CASSQGLAGDGDTQYF.

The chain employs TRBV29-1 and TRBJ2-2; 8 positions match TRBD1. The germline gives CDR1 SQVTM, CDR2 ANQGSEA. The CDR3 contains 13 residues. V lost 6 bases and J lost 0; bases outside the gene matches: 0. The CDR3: CSVGQANTGELFF. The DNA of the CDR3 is TGCAGCGTGGGACAGGCGAACACCGGGGAGCTGTTTTTT.

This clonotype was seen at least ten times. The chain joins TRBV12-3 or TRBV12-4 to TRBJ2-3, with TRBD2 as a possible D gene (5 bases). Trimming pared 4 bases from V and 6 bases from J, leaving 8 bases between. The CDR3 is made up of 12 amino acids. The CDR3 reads CASSSERDTQYF. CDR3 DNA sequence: TGTGCCAGCAGTTCCGAGCGGGATACGCAGTATTTT.

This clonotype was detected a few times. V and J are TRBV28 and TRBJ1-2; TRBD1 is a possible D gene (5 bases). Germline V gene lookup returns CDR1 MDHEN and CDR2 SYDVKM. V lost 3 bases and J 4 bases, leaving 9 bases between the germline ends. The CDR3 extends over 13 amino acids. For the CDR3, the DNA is TGTGCCAGCAGTTTGGGGGATCTCTATGGCTACACCTTC. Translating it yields CASSLGDLYGYTF.

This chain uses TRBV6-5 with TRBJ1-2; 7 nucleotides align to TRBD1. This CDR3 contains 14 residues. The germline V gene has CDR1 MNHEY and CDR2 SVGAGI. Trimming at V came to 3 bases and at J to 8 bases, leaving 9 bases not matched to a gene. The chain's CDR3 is CASSYSRGGDGYTF. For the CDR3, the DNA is TGTGCCAGCAGTTATTCACGAGGGGGCGACGGCTACACCTTC.

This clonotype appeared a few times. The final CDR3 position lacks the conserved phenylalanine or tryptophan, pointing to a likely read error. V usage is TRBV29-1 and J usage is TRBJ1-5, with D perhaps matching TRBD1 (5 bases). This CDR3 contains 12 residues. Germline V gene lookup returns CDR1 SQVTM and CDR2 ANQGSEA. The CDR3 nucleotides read TGCGGTGATGGGGGGTTAGATCAGCCCCAGCATATT. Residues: CGDGGLDQPQHI.